A selection of T cell receptor beta chains follows, all from one sample in a study of T cell responses to AZD1222 COVID-19 vaccine. The repertoire was sequenced with immunoSEQ multiplex PCR; TCRdb's copy has only in-frame clones and lacks some. Found here are 120,000 or so clones, over 80% of them singletons; the top ten hold over 0.95%. The sequencing used peripheral blood, collected on day 0 of AZD1222 vaccination. The origin of the receptors is an adult in good health. Both conserved end residues are part of each CDR3. Fields, in order: V gene, D gene, J gene, CDR3 DNA, CDR3 protein. The D gene is left open where the match is weak.

TRBV5-4	-	TRBJ1-3	TGTGCCAGCAGCTTATTCCCGGACTCTGGAAACACCATATATTTT	CASSLFPDSGNTIYF
TRBV2	TRBD1	TRBJ1-6	TGTGCCAGCACGGGACAGGGAATCGGTAATTCACCCCTCCACTTT	CASTGQGIGNSPLHF
TRBV10-3	TRBD1	TRBJ1-4	TGTGCCTCCCGTGGGACAGCCGCAAGGGATGAAAAACTGTTTTTT	CASRGTAARDEKLFF
TRBV19	-	TRBJ1-1	TGTGCCAGTAGTATATTTTCGACAGGGAACACTGAAGCTTTCTTT	CASSIFSTGNTEAFF
TRBV5-8	-	TRBJ1-2	TGTGCCAGCAGCTTGGTTGCGGAGGACTATGGCTACACCTTC	CASSLVAEDYGYTF
TRBV5-8	-	TRBJ2-7	TGTGCCAGCACCCTTTCCGCACTGACCTACGAGCAGTACTTC	CASTLSALTYEQYF
TRBV29-1	TRBD2	TRBJ2-3	TGCAGCGTCATCTGGCAGCGGGAGGGCCTTTGGGATACGCAGTATTTT	CSVIWQREGLWDTQYF
TRBV27	-	TRBJ1-1	TGTGCCAGCAGTTTTGGACAGTTGAACACTGAAGCTTTCTTT	CASSFGQLNTEAFF
TRBV10-3	-	TRBJ1-5	TGTGCCATCACGCCAACCACTAATCAGCCCCAGCATTTT	CAITPTTNQPQHF
TRBV3-1/TRBV3-2	-	TRBJ2-1	TGTGCCAGCAGCCGGTCCAGGAATGAGCAGTTCTTC	CASSRSRNEQFF
TRBV27	-	TRBJ2-5	TGTGCCAGCAGTTACTTGGACTGGTCTCCAAACCAAGAGACCCAGTACTTC	CASSYLDWSPNQETQYF
TRBV7-8	-	TRBJ2-3	TGTGCCAGCAGCCCCTACACCACAGATACGCAGTATTTT	CASSPYTTDTQYF
TRBV7-2	TRBD1	TRBJ2-4	TGTGCCAGCAGCTTAGCGTATCTACGGACAGGGGGAAACATTCAGTACTTC	CASSLAYLRTGGNIQYF
TRBV6-4	TRBD2	TRBJ2-7	TGTGCCAGTAGACTAGCGGGGGGCCCCTACGAGCAGTACTTC	CASRLAGGPYEQYF
TRBV7-9	TRBD1	TRBJ1-2	TGTGCCAGCAGCTGGGGGACAGGGCCCCGCTACACCTTC	CASSWGTGPRYTF
TRBV9	-	TRBJ1-2	TGTGCCAGCAGGGGGGATACTTGGGATGGCTACACCTTC	CASRGDTWDGYTF
TRBV6-4	TRBD2	TRBJ2-7	TGTGCCAGCAGTGAGGGGACTAGCGGAGCCTACGAGCAGTACTTC	CASSEGTSGAYEQYF
TRBV7-9	-	TRBJ2-7	TGTGCCAGCAGCCGATCTTCCAGGCCCTACGAGCAGTACTTC	CASSRSSRPYEQYF
TRBV5-1	-	TRBJ2-2	TGCGCCAGCAGCTTGGGGCCCCAAAAACAGGCGAACACCGGGGAGCTGTTTTTT	CASSLGPQKQANTGELFF
TRBV7-9	TRBD2	TRBJ2-1	TGTGCCAGCAGTCGGACGACTAGCGGAGACTACAATGAGCAGTTCTTC	CASSRTTSGDYNEQFF
TRBV2	-	TRBJ1-6	TGTGCCAGCAGTGTAGACAGAGGGTATAATTCACCCCTCCACTTT	CASSVDRGYNSPLHF
TRBV27	-	TRBJ1-6	TGTGCCAGCAGTCGGAGGAGCTCCTATAATTCACCCCTCCACTTT	CASSRRSSYNSPLHF
TRBV7-6	TRBD1	TRBJ1-1	TGTGCCAGCAGCTTAAGAACAGGGGGCAACACTGAAGCTTTCTTT	CASSLRTGGNTEAFF